This TCR beta chain was recorded in a study of T-cell reconstitution after alpha-beta-depleted transplantation in children. The V gene end was trimmed by 6 bases and the J gene end by 0 bases; junction bases not matched to a gene: 6. Germline V gene lookup returns CDR1 WNHNN and CDR2 SYGVQD (reference sequence). This CDR3 is built from 17 residues. A TCRbeta library incorporating unique molecular identifiers was prepared. TCRdb itself ran the PCR reads through MiXCR, one entry per CDR3 protein. The sample holds some 520,000 distinct CDR3 sequences, about 30% seen once. In its sample, this clonotype was seen once.

This TCR was sampled from a human donor who donated a stem cell graft to a child with aplastic anemia. Sequencing was performed on PBMCs from the stem cell graft donor, taken from the stem cell graft. The chain employs TRBV10-1 and TRBJ1-3, with 12 bases lining up with TRBD1. CDR3 amino acids: CASRTPGQGASGNTIYF. In DNA, the CDR3 is TGCGCCAGCAGAACACCGGGACAGGGGGCCTCTGGAAACACCATATATTTT.